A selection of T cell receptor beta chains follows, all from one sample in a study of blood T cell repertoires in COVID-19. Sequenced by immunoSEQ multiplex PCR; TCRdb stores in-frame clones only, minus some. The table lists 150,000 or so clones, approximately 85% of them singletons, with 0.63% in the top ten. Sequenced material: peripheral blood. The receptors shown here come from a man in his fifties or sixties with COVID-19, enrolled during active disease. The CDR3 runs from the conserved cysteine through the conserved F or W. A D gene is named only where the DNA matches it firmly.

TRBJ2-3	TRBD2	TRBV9	CASSAFPGTSGSDTQYF
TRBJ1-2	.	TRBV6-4	CASSPREGDYGYTF
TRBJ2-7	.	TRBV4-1	CASSQEGGAGVVEQYF
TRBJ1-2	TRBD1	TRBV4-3	CASSRQGRDYGYTF
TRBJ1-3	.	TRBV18	CASSPLADGNTIYF
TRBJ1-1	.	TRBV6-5	CASGTRRGNTEAFF
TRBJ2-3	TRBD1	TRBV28	CASSLLQGNTQYF
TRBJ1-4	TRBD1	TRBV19	CASSIQGVNEKLFF
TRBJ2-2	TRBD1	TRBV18	CASSPGTGGSNTGELFF
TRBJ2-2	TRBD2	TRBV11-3	CASNEGGDAGELFF
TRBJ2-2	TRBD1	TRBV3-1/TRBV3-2	CASSLKPGTGLGTGELFF
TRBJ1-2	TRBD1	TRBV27	CASSFRSRTGPYGYTF
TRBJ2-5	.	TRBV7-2	CASSRSGRGETQYF
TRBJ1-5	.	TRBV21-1	CASSKGIRHYNQPQHF
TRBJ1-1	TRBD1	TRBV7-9	CASSPGGTDRNTEAFF
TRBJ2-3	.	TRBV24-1	CATSDSRRGPSTDTQYF
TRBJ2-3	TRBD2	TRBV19	CASPYTSGRTDTQYF
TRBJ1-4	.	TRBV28	CASSLRHLNEKLFF
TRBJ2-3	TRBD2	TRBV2	CASSEYAGGPTDTQYF
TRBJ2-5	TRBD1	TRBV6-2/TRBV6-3	CASSPGTGGYQETQYF
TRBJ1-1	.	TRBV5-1	CASSFQQRNTEAFF
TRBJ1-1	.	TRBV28	CASSPHPGWEAFF
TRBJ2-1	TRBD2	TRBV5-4	CASSLALAGVNNEQFF